This T cell receptor (beta chain) was recorded in a study of siplizumab effects on memory and regulatory T cells (dated by TCRdb to between 2017 and 2020). As for the study more broadly: The effect of the anti-CD2 antibody siplizumab on alloreactive T-cell subsets was examined in allogeneic mixed lymphocyte reactions constructed from human PBMCs.

The library was generated by the immunoSEQ multiplex PCR assay. Around 100,000 TCR templates per sample were assayed by the deep sequencing platform. Genomic DNA extracted from sorted T cells was used for TCRbeta CDR3 sequencing. Per the source publication's procedure: The R programming language was used for the clonal analysis of the TCRbeta CDR3 data. Alloreactive CD4+ and CD8+ clones were defined by comparing unstimulated samples with post-reaction CFSE-low samples. Regulatory or non-regulatory origin of alloreactive CD4+ clones was assigned by matching sequences to the sorted unstimulated Treg and non-Treg repertoires. TCRdb stores this immuneACCESS table with in-frame sequences only. Part of the clones is absent; in the studies checked, under half of the shortfall reflects unresolved V genes, and no reason is known for the rest. D and trimming come from the DNA, and the V and J calls and clone size come from that table. This sample comprises roughly 82,000 clones, roughly 87% of them detected only once. The ten top clones hold 1.5% to 1.7% of the sample.

Sorted unstimulated T cells and proliferating T cells recovered from mixed lymphocyte reactions were subjected to TCRbeta CDR3 sequencing. Fresh whole blood from fewer than twelve HLA-typed healthy donors was used to isolate PBMCs. Unstimulated CD4+ regulatory T cells were FACS-sorted to map the origin of alloreactive clones. Here is what the overall study found, with its caveats: For roughly 80-96% of proliferating CD4+ or CD8+ clones, no naive or memory phenotype could be assigned. Because sequences at frequencies below about 10^-5 were poorly captured, only a minor fraction of alloreactive clones could be mapped back to unstimulated subsets. Unstimulated naive T cells appeared more diverse than memory T cells, and naive cells seemed to contribute substantially to the alloresponse. Whether proliferating Tregs from siplizumab cultures were suppressive was not functionally confirmed. In reactions with siplizumab, an average of about 69% of mappable alloreactive CD4+ clones were Treg-derived, compared with around 30% in control reactions. Siplizumab significantly lowered the cumulative frequency of alloreactive sequences that could be traced to unstimulated CD4+ memory T cells.

This clone was observed a few times. No antigen is known for it. Qualities for individual bases were not recorded, and no much larger clone is one base off. Other DNA sequences in the same sample also yield this CDR3. CDR1 and CDR2 are read off the germline V gene (reference sequence) as DFQATT and SNEGSKA. The CDR3 spans 11 residues, from the cysteine through the phenylalanine. Just CDR3 DNA is preserved here, 33 bases in frame from base 1. V lost 6 bases and J lost 1 base; the stretch between them is 6 bases long. The chain is encoded by TRBV20-1 joined to TRBJ1-1, with the D gene not clear enough to name. This receptor was identified in a human donor in good health. Sequencing used Tregs sorted from blood. Here is the DNA: TGCAGTGCCAGACAGAACACTGAAGCTTTCTTT. Its translation is CSARQNTEAFF.